What follows are 30 T cell receptor beta chains derived from one specimen sequenced in a study of identical twins. TCRdb re-derived calls from the 5' RACE reads in MiXCR, one entry per CDR3 protein. The table has hundreds of thousands of distinct CDR3 sequences, around 10% seen once; the top ten hold 4% to 6%. Sequencing used memory (CD45RO+) T cells sorted from blood. The receptors stem from a woman aged 18-35 years in good health.

V is TRBV7-6 and J is TRBJ2-7; D gene ambiguous. Per germline, CDR1 SGHVS and CDR2 FNYEAQ. Trimming shortened V by 5 bases and J by 5 bases, and 13 bases separated the two germline ends. The CDR3 consists of 13 residues. The CDR3 reads CASSPPGANEQYF. CDR3 nucleotides: TGTGCCAGCAGCCCCCCAGGTGCCAACGAGCAGTACTTC.

This clonotype was detected a few times. The chain employs TRBV12-5 and TRBJ2-5; TRBD1 matches 12 bases. CDR1 LGHNT and CDR2 FRNRAP come from the germline V gene. V shed 5 bases, J shed 5 bases, and the junction held 6 bases outside the gene matches. The length of the CDR3 is 15 residues. CDR3 DNA sequence: TGTGCTAGTGGTCTTGGGACAGGGGGCATTGAGACCCAGTACTTC. This translates into CASGLGTGGIETQYF. Together with reference TRBV12-5 and TRBJ2-5, the CDR3 gives the full variable domain: DARVTQTPRHKVTEMGQEVTMRCQPILGHNTVFWYRQTMMQGLELLAYFRNRAPLDDSGMPKDRFSAEMPDATLATLKIQPSEPRDSAVYFCASGLGTGGIETQYFGPGTRLLVL.

This chain connects TRBV10-3 to TRBJ2-3; 11 bases fit TRBD2. Trimming took 10 bases from V and 4 from J; bases not matched to a gene: 7. This CDR3 region has 14 residues. Germline CDR1 reads ENHRY; CDR2 reads SYGVKD. CDR3 protein: CATTGTSGSDTQYF. CDR3 bases: TGTGCCACCACGGGGACTAGCGGCTCAGATACGCAGTATTTT.

This clonotype was seen more than once but under ten times. The chain couples TRBV12-3 or TRBV12-4 to TRBJ1-1, with D unclear. This CDR3 is built from 12 residues. Trimming pared 1 base from V and 7 bases from J, leaving 7 bases between. CDR3 sequence: CASSLGVSEAFF. CDR3 sequence (DNA): TGTGCCAGCAGTTTAGGAGTTAGTGAAGCTTTCTTT.

This rearrangement joins TRBV6-1 to TRBJ2-1; TRBD2 matches at 15 bases. Trimming at V came to 3 bases and at J to 9 bases, leaving 6 bases not matched to a gene. This CDR3 is built from 16 residues. Germline CDR1 reads MNHNS; CDR2 reads SASEGT. CDR3 residues: CASSEQGLAGGGEQFF. CDR3 nucleotide sequence: TGTGCCAGCAGTGAGCAGGGACTAGCGGGGGGAGGTGAGCAGTTCTTC.

This clonotype was counted between two and nine times. J is TRBJ2-1 and V is TRBV2; D perhaps matches TRBD2 (6 bases). The CDR3 is 15 residues long. Trimming stripped 2 bases from V and 4 bases from J, with 12 bases between. From germline, CDR1 is SNHLY and CDR2 FYNNEI. The CDR3 region has the DNA TGTGCCAGCAGTGAACGGCTAGCGCCTTACAATGAGCAGTTCTTC. Its protein product is CASSERLAPYNEQFF.

This CDR3 reads CASSPRGLLLADTQYF. The DNA of the CDR3 is TGTGCCAGCAGCCCGAGGGGACTCCTGCTCGCAGATACGCAGTATTTT. This chain joins TRBV7-8 and TRBJ2-3; tentatively, D is TRBD2 (6 bases). The CDR3 consists of 16 residues. Trimming cost V 5 bases and J 4 bases, with 19 bases left between them. Germline V lookup: CDR1 SGHVS, CDR2 FQNEAQ.

There are many counts of this clonotype. The chain joins TRBV10-2 to TRBJ1-2, with unresolved D. This CDR3 comprises 13 residues. Germline-derived CDR1 and CDR2 are WSHSY and SAAADI. The V end was cut by 6 bases, the J end by 7 bases, with 15 bases between. The CDR3 is CASRRGSLGGYTF. The CDR3 DNA sequence: TGCGCCAGCAGGAGAGGCAGCTTGGGTGGCTACACCTTC.

This clonotype turned up a few times. The V and J genes are TRBV6-1 and TRBJ2-2, with 14 bases identical to TRBD2. Germline values: CDR1 MNHNS, CDR2 SASEGT. The V segment lost 6 bases and the J segment 4 bases; nucleotides outside the gene matches: 13. The CDR3 consists of 19 residues. CDR3 in amino acids: CASSPLTSGGAGSTGELFF. The CDR3 DNA follows: TGTGCCAGCAGCCCTCTGACTAGCGGGGGGGCAGGTAGCACCGGGGAGCTGTTTTTT.

The chain uses TRBV7-6 and TRBJ2-2; possibly TRBD1 for D (5 bases). This CDR3 is 15 amino acids long. Germline values: CDR1 SGHVS, CDR2 FNYEAQ. The germline V and J ends were trimmed by 2 bases and 6 bases, with 13 bases remaining between them. CDR3 nucleotides: TGTGCCAGCAGCTTATCCCCCAGGGCAGCCGGGGAGCTGTTTTTT. This codes for CASSLSPRAAGELFF. Together with reference TRBV7-6 and TRBJ2-2, the CDR3 gives the full variable domain: GAGVSQSPRYKVTKRGQDVALRCDPISGHVSLYWYRQALGQGPEFLTYFNYEAQQDKSGLPNDRFSAERPEGSISTLTIQRTEQRDSAMYRCASSLSPRAAGELFFGEGSRLTVL.

This clonotype was seen only a few times. The chain recombines TRBV7-2 with TRBJ2-1; D call uncertain. CDR3 length: 13 residues. CDR1 is SGHTA, CDR2 FQGNSA, per germline. V lost 2 bases to trimming and J lost 7 bases, with 9 bases between them. CDR3 bases: TGTGCCAGCAGCTTACGCCCCGGAAATGAGCAGTTCTTC. It encodes CASSLRPGNEQFF.

Comment on this clonotype: Lacking the conserved final phenylalanine or tryptophan, this CDR3 likely reflects a read error. V gene TRBV7-2 combines with J gene TRBJ2-3, with D possibly being TRBD1 or TRBD2 (6 bases each). This CDR3 region has 13 residues. The V gene lost 5 bases and the J gene lost 5 bases, with 11 bases spanning the gap. Germline-derived CDR1 and CDR2 are SGHTA and FQGNSA. CDR3 sequence reads: CASSTRGGDTQYI. The DNA of the CDR3 is TGTGCCAGCAGCACCAGGGGAGGAGATACGCAGTATATT.

This chain uses TRBV2 with TRBJ2-2; 10 bases fit TRBD1. The CDR3 loop spans 15 amino acids. The V gene's germline CDR1 is SNHLY and CDR2 FYNNEI. The junction had 6 bases not matched to a gene; V was cut back by 6 bases and J by 5 bases. The CDR3 reads CASRDRGSLTGELFF. Here the CDR3 DNA reads TGTGCCAGCAGGGACAGGGGGTCGTTAACCGGGGAGCTGTTTTTT.

The chain couples TRBV4-2 to TRBJ2-7; D is unresolved. The germline gives CDR1 LGHNA, CDR2 YNFKEQ. Trimming stripped 0 bases from V and 1 base from J, with 19 bases between. This CDR3 is 18 amino acids long. The CDR3 nucleotides read TGTGCCAGCAGCCAAGAAATAGTGTTGGTGGGGATGTCCTACGAGCAGTACTTC. This encodes CASSQEIVLVGMSYEQYF.

This clonotype appeared a few times. The V call is TRBV5-1, the J call TRBJ2-1, with TRBD2 matching over 13 bases. The CDR3 extends over 14 amino acids. With 3 bases clipped from V and 9 bases from J, the junction kept 3 bases outside the gene matches. Looked up from germline, CDR1 is SGHRS and CDR2 is YFSETQ. This CDR3 is CASSSWTSGGEQFF. DNA for the CDR3: TGCGCCAGCAGCTCCTGGACTAGCGGGGGTGAGCAGTTCTTC. Supplemented by reference TRBV5-1 and TRBJ2-1, the full variable domain reads KAGVTQTPRYLIKTRGQQVTLSCSPISGHRSVSWYQQTPGQGLQFLFEYFSETQRNKGNFPGRFSGRQFSNSRSEMNVSTLELGDSALYLCASSSWTSGGEQFFGPGTRLTVL.

The chain carries TRBV5-6 and TRBJ2-2, with a possible D match to TRBD2 (5 bases). The CDR3 totals 14 residues. Trimming shortened V by 5 bases and J by 5 bases, and 13 bases separated the two germline ends. Germline values: CDR1 SGHDT, CDR2 YYEEEE. The CDR3: CASRPGRGTGELFF. CDR3 bases: TGTGCCAGCAGACCCGGGCGAGGGACCGGGGAGCTGTTTTTT. Looking up the rest from reference TRBV5-6 and TRBJ2-2 gives the full variable domain: DAGVTQSPTHLIKTRGQQVTLRCSPKSGHDTVSWYQQALGQGPQFIFQYYEEEERQRGNFPDRFSGHQFPNYSSELNVNALLLGDSALYLCASRPGRGTGELFFGEGSRLTVL.

This clonotype was seen repeatedly, ten times or more. The J gene is TRBJ2-5, the V gene TRBV11-2, with 8 nucleotides matching TRBD1. Germline CDR1 reads SGHAT; CDR2 reads FQNNGV. Germline trimming cut 5 bases from V and 4 bases from J; bases unmatched to any gene: 9. The CDR3 length is 15 residues. CDR3: CASSDDRGSGETQYF. CDR3 bases: TGTGCCAGCAGCGACGACAGGGGATCAGGAGAGACCCAGTACTTC.

V is TRBV2 and J is TRBJ2-3, with 10 bases identical to TRBD2. CDR1 is SNHLY, CDR2 FYNNEI, per germline. The CDR3 runs to 14 residues. After removal of 10 bases from V and 1 base from J, the junction contained 5 bases not matched to a gene. CDR3 in DNA: TGTGCCAAGAGCGGGGGGGCGGGCACAGATACGCAGTATTTT. The encoded protein is CAKSGGAGTDTQYF. The whole variable domain, filled in from reference TRBV2 and TRBJ2-3, reads EPEVTQTPSHQVTQMGQEVILRCVPISNHLYFYWYRQILGQKVEFLVSFYNNEISEKSEIFDDQFSVERPDGSNFTLKIRSTKLEDSAMYFCAKSGGAGTDTQYFGPGTRLTVL.

This clonotype came up a few times. The chain carries TRBV4-2 and TRBJ2-5, with 8 bases matching TRBD2. Germline CDR1 LGHNA, CDR2 YNFKEQ. The CDR3 totals 15 residues. V lost 0 bases, J lost 2 bases, and 2 bases stayed unmatched. The CDR3 reads CASSQEKRGQETQYF. The CDR3, as DNA: TGTGCCAGCAGCCAAGAGAAGCGGGGGCAAGAGACCCAGTACTTC.

The V and J genes are TRBV2 and TRBJ2-5, with TRBD2 matching over 7 bases. The CDR3 totals 14 residues. Germline-derived CDR1 and CDR2 are SNHLY and FYNNEI. The V and J ends lost 2 bases and 9 bases, in that order; junction bases with no gene match: 9. CDR3 DNA sequence: TGTGCCAGCAGTGAAATGGGGGGGGAGAGGGCCCAGTACTTC. It encodes CASSEMGGERAQYF.

The chain uses TRBV11-2 and TRBJ2-1, with D possibly TRBD1 on 7 matching bases. The CDR3 runs 19 residues. Looked up from germline, CDR1 is SGHAT and CDR2 is FQNNGV. Between the trimmed V and J ends, which lost 3 bases and 4 bases, there was a span of 25 bases. In DNA, the CDR3 is TGTGCCAGCAGCTTGGGGACTGGTTTAAGGGGGCGAAATTACAATGAGCAGTTCTTC. Its translation is CASSLGTGLRGRNYNEQFF.

This clonotype was counted between two and nine times. The chain uses TRBV24-1 and TRBJ2-7; 9 bases map to TRBD1. V gave up 4 bases and J gave up 2 bases; unmatched junction bases: 8. The CDR3 covers 16 residues. Germline V lookup: CDR1 KGHDR, CDR2 SFDVKD. The CDR3 coding sequence is TGTGCCACCAGTGAATACACAGGGGGCAGAGCCTACGAGCAGTACTTC. Protein sequence: CATSEYTGGRAYEQYF.

The chain recombines TRBV7-2 with TRBJ2-2; D ambiguous. CDR1 is SGHTA, CDR2 FQGNSA, per germline. This CDR3 has 15 residues. V was trimmed by 5 bases and J by 2 bases, leaving 12 bases between them. CDR3 amino acids: CASSPNPGNTGELFF. CDR3 DNA sequence: TGTGCCAGCAGCCCGAACCCCGGCAACACCGGGGAGCTGTTTTTT.

This clonotype showed up just a few times. The genes are TRBV5-1 and TRBJ1-6; a possible D gene is TRBD1 (6 bases). The germline gives CDR1 SGHRS, CDR2 YFSETQ. The V and J ends lost 0 bases and 8 bases respectively, with 15 bases between them. The CDR3 totals 16 residues. The CDR3 region is CASSLAGGRLDSPLHF. CDR3 sequence (DNA): TGCGCCAGCAGCTTGGCCGGGGGCCGCCTTGATTCACCCCTCCACTTT.

The CDR3 is CASSQGSSSSYEQYF. CDR3 nucleotide sequence: TGTGCCAGCAGCCAGGGGTCCTCGAGCTCCTACGAGCAGTACTTC. J is TRBJ2-7 and V is TRBV9, with D possibly TRBD1 on 6 matching bases. Trimming took off 4 bases at V and 0 bases at J, with 14 bases between the two ends. Germline V gene data show CDR1 as SGDLS and CDR2 as YYNGEE. The CDR3 has 15 residues. Filled out from reference TRBV9 and TRBJ2-7, the complete variable domain reads DSGVTQTPKHLITATGQRVTLRCSPRSGDLSVYWYQQSLDQGLQFLIQYYNGEERAKGNILERFSAQQFPDLHSELNLSSLELGDSALYFCASSQGSSSSYEQYFGPGTRLTVT.

The chain has TRBV24-1 and TRBJ2-1; TRBD1 or TRBD2 may be the D gene (6 bases each). V was cut by 10 bases and J by 9 bases, with 21 bases left in between. From germline, CDR1 is KGHDR and CDR2 SFDVKD. The CDR3 contains 14 residues. Here the CDR3 reads CATASTEGGFEQFF. DNA for the CDR3: TGTGCCACGGCCAGTACCGAGGGGGGATTTGAGCAGTTCTTC.

The CDR3 loop is CASSVELAGGNEQFF. The CDR3, as DNA: TGTGCCAGCAGCGTAGAACTAGCGGGAGGAAATGAGCAGTTCTTC. This chain links TRBV9 with TRBJ2-1, with 12 bases lining up with TRBD2. The junction had 2 bases not matched to a gene; V was cut back by 0 bases and J by 7 bases. CDR1 is SGDLS, CDR2 YYNGEE, per germline. This CDR3 region has 15 residues.

This clonotype has a handful of counts. This rearrangement joins TRBV6-2 or TRBV6-3 to TRBJ2-4; 9 bases are a match to TRBD2. This CDR3 is 18 amino acids long. CDR1 is MNHEY and CDR2 is SVGEGT in the germline V gene. V lost 4 bases, J lost 0 bases, and 10 bases stayed unmatched. The CDR3 DNA follows: TGTGCCAGCAGTTCGTTTTCTAGCGGGACCCAAGCCAAAAACATTCAGTACTTC. It translates to CASSSFSSGTQAKNIQYF.

This clonotype was detected many times. The chain combines TRBV20-1 with TRBJ1-1, with D uncertain. Per germline, CDR1 DFQATT and CDR2 SNEGSKA (reference sequence). The length of the CDR3 is 14 residues. The ends were cut back, 3 bases at V and 1 base at J, with 12 bases in the middle. DNA for the CDR3: TGCAGTGCTAGTGCAGCCCGGGCGAACACTGAAGCTTTCTTT. Residues: CSASAARANTEAFF.

This clonotype has a handful of counts. The chain is built from TRBV20-1 and TRBJ1-5; a weak D match, TRBD1 (5 bases). Germline CDR1 is DFQATT and CDR2 is SNEGSKA (reference sequence). V was shortened by 3 bases and J by 2 bases, with 11 bases between the two germline ends. The length of the CDR3 is 14 residues. The CDR3 spells CSARGLDGNQPQHF. DNA for the CDR3: TGCAGTGCTAGGGGGCTGGATGGCAATCAGCCCCAGCATTTT.